These 16 T cell receptor beta chains were all obtained from the same sample, sequenced in a study of T cell responses to AZD1222 COVID-19 vaccine. Libraries were prepared by immunoSEQ multiplex PCR; TCRdb keeps only in-frame clonotypes and omits some of them. Altogether about 110,000 clones are present, 80% to 95% being singletons, with the ten largest covering approximately 8.2%. The specimen was peripheral blood, collected 28 days after the second AZD1222 dose. Every receptor here comes from an adult who received the AZD1222 COVID-19 vaccine.

V is TRBV7-2 and J is TRBJ2-4; no clear D gene. There are 15 residues in the CDR3. The V gene's germline CDR1 is SGHTA and CDR2 FQGNSA. Trimming shortened V by 2 bases and J by 2 bases, and 10 bases separated the two germline ends. This chain's CDR3 is CASSLTETSKNIQYF. The CDR3 DNA sequence: TGTGCCAGCAGCTTAACTGAGACGTCCAAAAACATTCAGTACTTC.

The chain's CDR3 is CASSHGVGSDFGNTIYF. The CDR3, as DNA: TGCGCCAGCAGCCACGGGGTAGGCAGCGACTTTGGAAACACCATATATTTT. The chain is built from TRBV4-3 and TRBJ1-3; D call uncertain. Trimming took off 3 bases at V and 3 bases at J, with 18 bases between the two ends. This CDR3 is 17 amino acids long. The germline V gene encodes CDR1 LGHNA and CDR2 YSLEER.

A single count supports this clone. The CDR3 nucleotides read TGTGCCACCAGTGATACCACGGGACATACCAATCAGCCCCAGCATTTT. This gives the protein CATSDTTGHTNQPQHF. This chain connects TRBV24-1 to TRBJ1-5; D perhaps matches TRBD1 (6 bases). CDR3 length equals 16 residues. From germline, CDR1 is KGHDR and CDR2 SFDVKD. V lost 3 bases to trimming and J lost 3 bases, with 14 bases between them.

V usage is TRBV5-5 and J usage is TRBJ1-5, with D perhaps matching TRBD1 (5 bases). V lost 0 bases to trimming and J lost 8 bases, with 12 bases between them. Germline V lookup: CDR1 SGHKS, CDR2 YYEKEE (reference sequence). The CDR3 spans 14 residues. CDR3: CASSLVSGKEPQHF. The CDR3 coding sequence is TGTGCCAGCAGCTTGGTTTCAGGGAAGGAGCCCCAGCATTTT.

The genes are TRBV6-1 and TRBJ1-2, with D perhaps TRBD1 (5 bases). V was cut by 2 bases and J by 2 bases, with 9 bases left in between. Germline V gives CDR1 MNHNS, CDR2 SASEGT. The CDR3 consists of 14 residues. CDR3 residues: CASSEWGQNYGYTF. The CDR3 DNA reads TGTGCCAGCAGTGAATGGGGCCAAAACTATGGCTACACCTTC.

The V call is TRBV7-9, the J call TRBJ2-2; D not resolved. V lost 5 bases and J 1 base, leaving 5 bases between the germline ends. The length of the CDR3 is 13 residues. Looked up from germline, CDR1 is SEHNR and CDR2 is FQNEAQ (reference sequence). DNA for the CDR3: TGTGCCAGCAGCCCGAGGAACACCGGGGAGCTGTTTTTT. Its translation: CASSPRNTGELFF.

V usage is TRBV12-3 or TRBV12-4 and J usage is TRBJ2-7; D is undetermined. The CDR3 contains 12 residues. Trimming cost V 3 bases and J 2 bases, with 5 bases left between them. The CDR3 reads CASSFLPYEQYF. CDR3 bases: TGTGCCAGCAGTTTTCTGCCCTACGAGCAGTACTTC.

This clone was counted a single time. The chain employs TRBV2 and TRBJ1-1, with D uncertain. The germline CDR1 and CDR2 sequences are SNHLY and FYNNEI. Trimming shortened V by 1 base and J by 0 bases, and 15 bases separated the two germline ends. The CDR3 has 17 amino acids. Here the CDR3 reads CASSEVRPNPMNTEAFF. The DNA of the CDR3 is TGTGCCAGCAGTGAAGTCAGGCCGAATCCCATGAACACTGAAGCTTTCTTT.

This clone has only a few counts. V usage is TRBV24-1 and J usage is TRBJ2-7, with no clear D. Germline V gene data show CDR1 as KGHDR and CDR2 as SFDVKD. CDR3 length: 17 residues. The ends were cut back, 3 bases at V and 2 bases at J, with 19 bases in the middle. This CDR3 is CATSDVTHASRTYEQYF. CDR3 DNA sequence: TGTGCCACCAGTGATGTGACCCACGCCTCACGCACCTACGAGCAGTACTTC.

The chain employs TRBV18 and TRBJ1-2; D ambiguous. Germline V gene data show CDR1 as KGHSH and CDR2 as LQKENI. The CDR3 totals 16 residues. The ends were cut back, 5 bases at V and 4 bases at J, with 20 bases in the middle. DNA of the CDR3: TGTGCCAGCTCAACTAACCAGGATACTCTAATCTATGGCTACACCTTC. Translation: CASSTNQDTLIYGYTF.

This rearrangement joins TRBV29-1 to TRBJ1-3, with D uncertain. The V gene lost 6 bases and the J gene lost 0 bases, with 9 bases spanning the gap. The CDR3 contains 13 residues. The germline gives CDR1 SQVTM, CDR2 ANQGSEA. In DNA, the CDR3 is TGCAGCGTAGCTCGGGACTCTGGAAACACCATATATTTT. Its translation is CSVARDSGNTIYF.

The chain links TRBV5-1 to TRBJ2-1, with D possibly being TRBD1 (6 bases). Deletions cut 2 bases from V and 3 bases from J, with 18 bases between. The CDR3 is made up of 17 amino acids. Germline V lookup: CDR1 SGHRS, CDR2 YFSETQ. The CDR3 region is CASSFDRTVGDYNEQFF. The CDR3 DNA reads as TGCGCCAGCAGCTTCGACCGGACAGTGGGCGACTACAATGAGCAGTTCTTC. The variable domain in full, with the rest retrieved from reference TRBV5-1 and TRBJ2-1, is KAGVTQTPRYLIKTRGQQVTLSCSPISGHRSVSWYQQTPGQGLQFLFEYFSETQRNKGNFPGRFSGRQFSNSRSEMNVSTLELGDSALYLCASSFDRTVGDYNEQFFGPGTRLTVL.

The chain has TRBV27 and TRBJ2-1; D is undetermined. Germline V gene lookup returns CDR1 MNHEY and CDR2 SMNVEV (reference sequence). The CDR3 runs to 13 residues. The ends were cut back, 6 bases at V and 0 bases at J, with 6 bases in the middle. As DNA, the CDR3 is TGTGCCAGCAGGGGCTTCTCCTACAATGAGCAGTTCTTC. Amino acid sequence: CASRGFSYNEQFF.

The V gene is TRBV18, the J gene TRBJ2-7; D gene ambiguous. CDR3 length: 13 amino acids. CDR1 is KGHSH, CDR2 LQKENI, per germline. Trimming took off 2 bases at V and 3 bases at J, with 8 bases between the two ends. The CDR3 loop is CASSPVNNYEQYF. Written as DNA, the CDR3 is TGTGCCAGCTCACCAGTCAATAACTACGAGCAGTACTTC.

The V call is TRBV5-8, the J call TRBJ1-6, with 7 bases matching TRBD1. This CDR3 comprises 15 residues. V shed 7 bases and J 4 bases; nucleotides not matched to a gene: 8. The V gene's germline CDR1 is SGHTS and CDR2 YDEGEE. The CDR3 DNA reads TGTGCCAGCCCCGGGACAGTGGGGTATAATTCACCCCTCCACTTT. Translation gives CASPGTVGYNSPLHF.

V is TRBV7-2 and J is TRBJ1-2; D is unclear. V lost 2 bases and J 6 bases, leaving 10 bases between the germline ends. CDR1 SGHTA and CDR2 FQGNSA come from the germline V gene. The CDR3 totals 13 residues. This CDR3 reads CASSLTTVNGYTF. As DNA, the CDR3 is TGTGCCAGCAGCTTAACTACAGTAAATGGCTACACCTTC.